This T cell receptor (beta chain) was sequenced for a study of cytomegalovirus exposure and HLA in healthy donors. The PCR employed 60 Vbeta primers together with 13 Jbeta primers. Clones were sequenced by immunoSEQ multiplex PCR, and TCRdb holds only the in-frame ones, with some missing. The sample holds about 230,000 clones, around 80% seen once. Among the donors, all were healthy bone marrow donors. Unmatched junction bases numbered 8, after V lost 3 bases and J lost 8 bases. Germline CDR1 is GTSNPN and CDR2 is SVGIG (reference sequence). The CDR3 runs 13 residues. This clonotype originated in a boy aged 5-17 years in good health and CMV-seronegative. Sequencing used PBMCs. This chain links TRBV30 with TRBJ1-2; 8 bases agree with TRBD1. The CDR3 loop is CAWSADREDGYTF. For the CDR3, the DNA is TGTGCCTGGAGCGCGGACAGGGAGGACGGCTACACCTTC.